This is a list of T cell receptor beta chains from one sample in a study of naive and memory T cell subsets. Using its own MiXCR run on the UMI-ligation and nested PCR reads, TCRdb lists one record per CDR3 protein. The repertoire consists of 20,000 to 25,000 distinct CDR3 sequences, with roughly 9.1% occurring once and the leading ten covering roughly 20%. What was sequenced was central memory CD8+ T cells from blood. Receptors originate from a human donor in good health. The CDR3 runs from the conserved cysteine through the conserved F or W. The D gene is left open where the match is weak. Only some rows state a clone size, as once, few, many or a class for expanded clones.

CDR3aa | CDR3nt | abundance | d_gene | j_gene | v_gene
CASSVERETDTQYF | TGTGCCAGCAGCGTAGAGCGGGAGACAGATACGCAGTATTTT | many | TRBD2 | TRBJ2-3 | TRBV9
CASSFVNTEAFF | TGTGCCAGCAGCTTCGTGAACACTGAAGCTTTCTTT | many | . | TRBJ1-1 | TRBV7-3
CASSWDRGETQYF | TGTGCCAGCAGCTGGGACAGGGGAGAGACCCAGTACTTC | few | TRBD1 | TRBJ2-5 | TRBV7-8
CASRTTSTDTQYF | TGTGCCAGCAGGACCACCTCCACAGATACGCAGTATTTT | . | . | TRBJ2-3 | TRBV27
CASSFGTGGNEQFF | TGTGCCAGCAGCTTCGGGACAGGGGGCAATGAGCAGTTCTTC | . | TRBD1 | TRBJ2-1 | TRBV11-2
CASRKVAASNQPQHF | TGTGCCAGCAGAAAGGTGGCGGCATCCAATCAGCCCCAGCATTTT | few | . | TRBJ1-5 | TRBV28
CASSPMTSGDGEQYF | TGTGCCAGCAGTCCCATGACTAGCGGGGATGGGGAGCAGTACTTC | few | TRBD2 | TRBJ2-7 | TRBV28
CASSPSDSGRDEQYF | TGTGCTAGCAGCCCATCCGATAGCGGGAGAGACGAGCAGTACTTC | many | TRBD2 | TRBJ2-7 | TRBV7-7
CASMSREGSDEQFF | TGTGCCAGCATGTCGCGGGAGGGCTCAGATGAGCAGTTCTTC | many | TRBD2 | TRBJ2-1 | TRBV2
CASRPKSGLAGDEQFF | TGTGCCAGCAGGCCAAAGTCGGGACTAGCGGGAGATGAGCAGTTCTTC | many | TRBD2 | TRBJ2-1 | TRBV7-2
CSVNRGGSNTEAFF | TGCAGTGTTAATCGTGGGGGGTCGAACACTGAAGCTTTCTTT | few | . | TRBJ1-1 | TRBV20-1
CSVEVGGRPYEQYF | TGCAGCGTTGAAGTAGGGGGACGCCCCTACGAGCAGTACTTC | many | . | TRBJ2-7 | TRBV29-1
CASSSQGARGYTF | TGTGCCAGCAGTTCCCAGGGGGCGCGAGGCTACACCTTC | many | TRBD1 | TRBJ1-2 | TRBV6-5
CASSQEGGSTGNTEAFF | TGCGCCAGCAGCCAAGAGGGCGGGTCCACAGGGAACACTGAAGCTTTCTTT | . | . | TRBJ1-1 | TRBV4-3
CASSIHPRETQYF | TGTGCCAGCAGTATACATCCACGGGAGACCCAGTACTTC | . | . | TRBJ2-5 | TRBV27
CSVEGTEAFF | TGCAGCGTTGAGGGAACTGAAGCTTTCTTT | many | . | TRBJ1-1 | TRBV29-1
CASGDHLNTEAFF | TGCGCCAGCGGGGATCACTTGAACACTGAAGCTTTCTTT | . | . | TRBJ1-1 | TRBV23-1
CASSSPGGEQYF | TGTGCCAGCAGCTCTCCCGGGGGCGAGCAGTACTTC | few | . | TRBJ2-7 | TRBV28
CASSFTAGGPSYNEQFF | TGTGCCAGCAGTTTTACAGCGGGAGGGCCCTCCTACAATGAGCAGTTCTTC | . | TRBD2 | TRBJ2-1 | TRBV7-6
CASSEQFPGREAFF | TGTGCCAGCAGTGAACAGTTCCCGGGACGTGAAGCTTTCTTT | many | . | TRBJ1-1 | TRBV2
CASSYGEINSGANVLTF | TGTGCCAGCAGTTATGGGGAAATTAACTCTGGGGCCAACGTCCTGACTTTC | many | . | TRBJ2-6 | TRBV28
CASSLEHGASGLTGELFF | TGTGCCAGCAGCTTGGAGCACGGGGCTAGCGGACTCACCGGGGAGCTGTTTTTT | few | TRBD2 | TRBJ2-2 | TRBV5-4
CASSLTVNYGYTF | TGTGCCAGCAGTCTGACAGTAAACTATGGCTACACCTTC | . | . | TRBJ1-2 | TRBV12-3/TRBV12-4
CASSMSSEQYNEQFF | TGTGCCAGTAGTATGAGTAGCGAGCAGTACAATGAGCAGTTCTTC | large | . | TRBJ2-1 | TRBV19
CASSYAGGSYEQYF | TGTGCCAGCAGTTATGCAGGGGGGTCCTACGAGCAGTACTTC | few | . | TRBJ2-7 | TRBV28
CASSDSNTGADTQYF | TGTGCCAGCAGTGACTCGAATACAGGGGCAGATACGCAGTATTTT | many | TRBD1 | TRBJ2-3 | TRBV6-4
CASSLWRGRPSPLHF | TGTGCCAGCAGTTTATGGCGGGGGCGTCCTTCACCCCTCCACTTT | many | . | TRBJ1-6 | TRBV28
CASSEEGGSAYEQYF | TGCGCCAGCAGTGAGGAGGGGGGGAGTGCCTACGAGCAGTACTTC | . | . | TRBJ2-7 | TRBV10-2
CASSLDPRPESYEQYF | TGTGCCAGCAGCTTGGATCCCCGGCCGGAGTCCTACGAGCAGTACTTC | . | . | TRBJ2-7 | TRBV5-4
CASSQQGTYEQYF | TGTGCCAGCAGTCAACAGGGCACCTACGAGCAGTACTTC | . | . | TRBJ2-7 | TRBV27
CASSFSSGAEQFF | TGTGCCAGCAGTTTTTCGAGCGGGGCCGAGCAGTTCTTC | . | TRBD2 | TRBJ2-1 | TRBV27
CASSLPLVGYIEQYF | TGTGCCAGCAGCTTACCGCTAGTGGGATATATAGAGCAGTACTTC | few | . | TRBJ2-7 | TRBV7-8
CASSEFHGDTGELFF | TGTGCCAGCAGTGAGTTCCACGGGGACACCGGGGAGCTGTTTTTT | . | . | TRBJ2-2 | TRBV6-4
CASSPTGFEADTQYF | TGTGCCAGCAGCCCTACAGGGTTTGAGGCAGATACGCAGTATTTT | few | . | TRBJ2-3 | TRBV12-3/TRBV12-4
CASSYFTSGEETQYF | TGTGCCAGCAGTTATTTTACTAGCGGGGAAGAGACCCAGTACTTC | few | TRBD2 | TRBJ2-5 | TRBV27
CASTGMDDSIQYF | TGTGCCAGCACCGGGATGGATGATAGCATTCAGTACTTC | few | . | TRBJ2-4 | TRBV9
CASSYSALSGLDRDTQYF | TGTGCCAGCAGTTACTCGGCCTTGTCCGGGCTGGACAGGGATACGCAGTATTTT | many | TRBD1 | TRBJ2-3 | TRBV6-2/TRBV6-3
CASSQEGERATSNVLTF | TGCGCCAGCAGCCAAGAAGGAGAAAGGGCTACTTCCAACGTCCTGACTTTC | few | . | TRBJ2-6 | TRBV4-1
CASSLDGDELFF | TGTGCCAGCAGCTTGGACGGGGACGAGCTGTTTTTT | . | . | TRBJ2-2 | TRBV5-8
CATSRGQYEQYF | TGTGCCACCAGCAGAGGCCAATACGAGCAGTACTTC | many | . | TRBJ2-7 | TRBV15
CASSYPSGEQYF | TGTGCCAGCAGTTACCCCTCGGGAGAGCAGTACTTC | many | . | TRBJ2-7 | TRBV6-2/TRBV6-3
CASSLRGGTGDTGELFF | TGTGCCAGCAGCCTACGGGGGGGGACAGGGGACACCGGGGAGCTGTTTTTT | few | TRBD1 | TRBJ2-2 | TRBV7-3
CASSFELQETQYF | TGTGCCAGCAGCTTTGAACTCCAAGAGACCCAGTACTTC | few | . | TRBJ2-5 | TRBV7-9
CASSMGLDEQFF | TGTGCCAGTAGTATGGGTTTGGATGAGCAGTTCTTC | . | . | TRBJ2-1 | TRBV19
CASSQVSGIEGLFF | TGCGCCAGCAGCCAAGTCTCTGGGATTGAAGGACTGTTTTTT | few | . | TRBJ1-4 | TRBV4-1
CASSQITGSYGYTF | TGTGCCAGCAGCCAGATCACAGGGAGCTATGGCTACACCTTC | . | . | TRBJ1-2 | TRBV7-9
CASSQSQGPYNEQFF | TGTGCCAGCAGCCAATCGCAGGGCCCCTACAATGAGCAGTTCTTC | few | . | TRBJ2-1 | TRBV16
CASSLHLGLQLLAEQFF | TGCGCCAGCAGCTTGCACCTTGGGCTCCAGCTTTTGGCTGAGCAGTTCTTC | . | . | TRBJ2-1 | TRBV5-1
CASSGDSNTEAFF | TGTGCCAGCAGCGGGGACAGCAACACTGAAGCTTTCTTT | many | TRBD1 | TRBJ1-1 | TRBV6-4
CASSIEAGAAYNEQFF | TGTGCCAGTAGTATTGAGGCGGGAGCTGCCTACAATGAGCAGTTCTTC | . | TRBD2 | TRBJ2-1 | TRBV19